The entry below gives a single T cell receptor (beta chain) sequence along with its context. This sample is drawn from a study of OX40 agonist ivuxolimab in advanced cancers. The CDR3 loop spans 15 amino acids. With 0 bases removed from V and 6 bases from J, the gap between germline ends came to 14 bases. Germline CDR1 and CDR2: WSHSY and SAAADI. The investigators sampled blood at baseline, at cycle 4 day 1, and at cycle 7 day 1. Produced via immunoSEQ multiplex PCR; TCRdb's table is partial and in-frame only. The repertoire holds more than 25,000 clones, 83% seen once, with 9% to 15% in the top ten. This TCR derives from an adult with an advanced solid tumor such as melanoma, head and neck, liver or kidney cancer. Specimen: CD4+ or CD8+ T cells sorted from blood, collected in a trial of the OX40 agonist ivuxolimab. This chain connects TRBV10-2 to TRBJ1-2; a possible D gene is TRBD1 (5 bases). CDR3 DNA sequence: TGCGCCAGCAGTGAGTCCTGGGAAAGGGGCGATGGCTACACCTTC. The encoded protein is CASSESWERGDGYTF.